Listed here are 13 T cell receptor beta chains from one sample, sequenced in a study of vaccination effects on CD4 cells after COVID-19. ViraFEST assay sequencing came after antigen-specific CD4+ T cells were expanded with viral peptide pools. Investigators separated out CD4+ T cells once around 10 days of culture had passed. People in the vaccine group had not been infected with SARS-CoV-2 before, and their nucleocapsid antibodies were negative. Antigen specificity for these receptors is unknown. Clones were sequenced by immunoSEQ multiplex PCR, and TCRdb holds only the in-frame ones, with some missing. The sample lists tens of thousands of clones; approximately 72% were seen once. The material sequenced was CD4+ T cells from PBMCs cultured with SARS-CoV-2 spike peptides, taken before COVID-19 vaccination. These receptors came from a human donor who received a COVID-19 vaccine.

In DNA, the CDR3 is TGCGCCAGTGCTTTGGACAGTCATCAGCCCCAGCATTTT. The encoded protein is CASALDSHQPQHF. The chain uses TRBV5-1 and TRBJ1-5, with a tentative D call TRBD1 (6 bases). There are 13 residues in the CDR3. Deletions cut 8 bases from V and 5 bases from J, with 14 bases between. Germline V lookup: CDR1 SGHRS, CDR2 YFSETQ. The full variable domain, its missing parts supplied by reference TRBV5-1 and TRBJ1-5, is KAGVTQTPRYLIKTRGQQVTLSCSPISGHRSVSWYQQTPGQGLQFLFEYFSETQRNKGNFPGRFSGRQFSNSRSEMNVSTLELGDSALYLCASALDSHQPQHFGDGTRLSIL.

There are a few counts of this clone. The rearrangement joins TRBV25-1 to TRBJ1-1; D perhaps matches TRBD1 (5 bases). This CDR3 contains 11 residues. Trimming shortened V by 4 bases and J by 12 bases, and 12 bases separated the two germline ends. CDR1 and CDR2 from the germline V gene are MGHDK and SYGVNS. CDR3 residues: CASSAGQGSFF. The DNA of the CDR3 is TGTGCCAGCAGTGCGGGGCAGGGATCTTTCTTT.

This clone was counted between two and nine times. In DNA form, the CDR3 reads TGTGCCAGCAGTCGGGACAGGCCCTATGGCTACACCTTC. This gives the protein CASSRDRPYGYTF. The chain has TRBV3-1 (or the pseudogene TRBV3-2) and TRBJ1-2; 8 bases agree with TRBD1. V was clipped by 6 bases and J by 4 bases; unmatched bases: 4. The CDR3 is made up of 13 amino acids. The V gene's germline CDR1 is LGHDT and CDR2 YNNKEL (reference sequence).

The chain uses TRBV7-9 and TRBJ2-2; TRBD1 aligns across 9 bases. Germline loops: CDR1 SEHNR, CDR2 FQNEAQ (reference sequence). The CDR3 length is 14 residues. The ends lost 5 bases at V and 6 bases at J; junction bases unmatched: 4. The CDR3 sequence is CASSARTGAGELFF. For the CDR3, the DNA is TGTGCCAGCAGCGCCAGGACAGGGGCCGGGGAGCTGTTTTTT.

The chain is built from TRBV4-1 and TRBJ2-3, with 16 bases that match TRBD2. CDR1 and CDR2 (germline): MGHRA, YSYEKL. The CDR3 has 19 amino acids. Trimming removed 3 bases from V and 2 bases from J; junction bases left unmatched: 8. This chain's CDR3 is CASSQGLAGGITFTDTQYF. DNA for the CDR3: TGCGCCAGCAGCCAGGGACTAGCGGGGGGGATCACTTTCACAGATACGCAGTATTTT.

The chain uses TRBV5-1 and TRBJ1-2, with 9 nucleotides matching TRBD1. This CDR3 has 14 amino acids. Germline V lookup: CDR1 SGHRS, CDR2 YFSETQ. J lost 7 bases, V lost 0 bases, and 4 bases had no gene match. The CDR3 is CASSLDRGQGGYTF. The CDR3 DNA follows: TGCGCCAGCAGCTTGGACAGGGGGCAAGGTGGCTACACCTTC.

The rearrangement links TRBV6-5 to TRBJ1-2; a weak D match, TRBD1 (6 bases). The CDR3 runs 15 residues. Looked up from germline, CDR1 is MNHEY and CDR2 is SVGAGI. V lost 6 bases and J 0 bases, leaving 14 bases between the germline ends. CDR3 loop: CASSRGGIANYGYTF. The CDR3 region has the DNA TGTGCCAGCAGCCGAGGGGGGATTGCTAACTATGGCTACACCTTC.

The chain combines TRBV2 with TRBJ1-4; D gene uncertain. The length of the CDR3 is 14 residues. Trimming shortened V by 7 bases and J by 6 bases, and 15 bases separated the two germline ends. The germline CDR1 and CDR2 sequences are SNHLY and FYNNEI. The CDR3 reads CASKYLTGYEKLFF. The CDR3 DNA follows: TGTGCCAGCAAGTACCTAACCGGCTATGAAAAACTGTTTTTT.

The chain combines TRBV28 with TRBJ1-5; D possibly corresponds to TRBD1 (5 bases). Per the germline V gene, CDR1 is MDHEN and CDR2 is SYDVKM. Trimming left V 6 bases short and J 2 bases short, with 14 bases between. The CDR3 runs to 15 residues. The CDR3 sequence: CASSPRWGGNQPQHF. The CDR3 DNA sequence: TGTGCCAGCAGCCCCAGGTGGGGCGGCAATCAGCCCCAGCATTTT.

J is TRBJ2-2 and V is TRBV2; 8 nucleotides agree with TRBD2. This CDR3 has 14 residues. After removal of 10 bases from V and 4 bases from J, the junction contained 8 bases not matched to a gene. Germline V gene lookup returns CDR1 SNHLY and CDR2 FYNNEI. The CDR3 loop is CATSGTRLTGELFF. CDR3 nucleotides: TGTGCCACTTCCGGGACTAGACTCACCGGGGAGCTGTTTTTT.

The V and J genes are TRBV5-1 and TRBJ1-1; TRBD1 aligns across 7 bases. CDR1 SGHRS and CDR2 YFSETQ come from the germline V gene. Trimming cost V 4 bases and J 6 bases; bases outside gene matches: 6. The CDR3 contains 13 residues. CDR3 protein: CASSPGQVSEAFF. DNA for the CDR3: TGCGCCAGCAGCCCCGGACAGGTCTCTGAAGCTTTCTTT.

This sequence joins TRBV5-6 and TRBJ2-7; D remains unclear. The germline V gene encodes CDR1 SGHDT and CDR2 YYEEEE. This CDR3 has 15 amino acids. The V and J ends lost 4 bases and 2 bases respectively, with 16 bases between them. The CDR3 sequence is CASSPRWRGPYEQYF. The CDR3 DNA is TGTGCCAGCAGCCCCCGGTGGCGAGGTCCCTACGAGCAGTACTTC.

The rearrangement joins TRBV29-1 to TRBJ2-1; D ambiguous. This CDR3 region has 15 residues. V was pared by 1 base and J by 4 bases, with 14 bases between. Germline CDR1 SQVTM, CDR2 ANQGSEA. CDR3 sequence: CSVEVPFVNYNEQFF. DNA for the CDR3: TGCAGCGTTGAAGTTCCCTTTGTCAATTACAATGAGCAGTTCTTC.